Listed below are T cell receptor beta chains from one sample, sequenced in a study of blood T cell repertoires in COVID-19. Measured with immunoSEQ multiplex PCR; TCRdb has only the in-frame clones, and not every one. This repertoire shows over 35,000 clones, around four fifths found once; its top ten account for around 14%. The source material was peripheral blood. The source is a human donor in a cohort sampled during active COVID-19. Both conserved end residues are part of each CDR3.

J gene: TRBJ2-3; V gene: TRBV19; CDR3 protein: CASSIVAGGSTDTQYF
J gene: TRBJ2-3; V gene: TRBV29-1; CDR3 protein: CSGPGQGSTDTQYF
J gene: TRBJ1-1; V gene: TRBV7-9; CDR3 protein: CASSSSALRLPEAFF
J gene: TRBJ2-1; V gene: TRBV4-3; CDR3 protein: CASSLRPSGASYNEQFF
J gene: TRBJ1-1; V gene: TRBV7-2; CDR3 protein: CASSDRGGNTEAFF
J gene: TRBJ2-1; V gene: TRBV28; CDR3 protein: CASSQATGNNEQFF
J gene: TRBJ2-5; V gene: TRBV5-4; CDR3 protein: CASSLTRQETQYF
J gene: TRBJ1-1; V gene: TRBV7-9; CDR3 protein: CASSLEVGLLPGLNTEAFF
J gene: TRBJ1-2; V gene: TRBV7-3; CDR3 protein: CASSSSRQAGDGYTF
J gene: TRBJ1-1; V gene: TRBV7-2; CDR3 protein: CASSPQGNTEAFF
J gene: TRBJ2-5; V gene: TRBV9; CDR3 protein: CASSPWQGALQETQYF
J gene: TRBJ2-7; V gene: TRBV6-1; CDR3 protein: CASSGPLAGGREINEQYF
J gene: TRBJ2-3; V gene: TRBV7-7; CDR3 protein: CASSLGLAGTDTQYF
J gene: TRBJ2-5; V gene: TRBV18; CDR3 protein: CASSKERETQYF
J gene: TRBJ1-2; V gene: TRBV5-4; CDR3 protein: CASSFDIDGYTF
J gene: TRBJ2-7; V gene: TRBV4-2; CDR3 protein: CASSQDRGEQYF
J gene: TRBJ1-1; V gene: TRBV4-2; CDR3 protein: CASSQESPTRYTEAFF
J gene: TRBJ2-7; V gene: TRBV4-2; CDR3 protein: CASSQGTGIYEQYF
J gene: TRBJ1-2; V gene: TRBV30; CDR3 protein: CAWAAGYGYTF
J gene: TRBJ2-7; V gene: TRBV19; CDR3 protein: CASSITYRGRNEQYF
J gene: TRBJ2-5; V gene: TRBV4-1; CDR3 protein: CASSHPGLRKRDQETQYF
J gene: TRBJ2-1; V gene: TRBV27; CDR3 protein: CASSRPLASGGEQFF